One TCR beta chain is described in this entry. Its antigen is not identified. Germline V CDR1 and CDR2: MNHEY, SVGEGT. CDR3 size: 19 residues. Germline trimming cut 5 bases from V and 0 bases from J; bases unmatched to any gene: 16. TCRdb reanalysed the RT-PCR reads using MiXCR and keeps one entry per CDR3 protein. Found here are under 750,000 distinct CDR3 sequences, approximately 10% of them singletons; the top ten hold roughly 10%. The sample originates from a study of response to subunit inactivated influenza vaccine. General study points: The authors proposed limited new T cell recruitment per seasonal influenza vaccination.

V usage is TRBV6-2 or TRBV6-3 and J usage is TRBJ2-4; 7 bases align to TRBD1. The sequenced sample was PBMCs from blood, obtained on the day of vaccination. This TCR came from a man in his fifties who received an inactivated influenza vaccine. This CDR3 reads CASSNPGQRSGLAKNIQYF. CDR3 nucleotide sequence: TGTGCCAGCAGTAACCCGGGACAGCGGTCGGGTTTAGCCAAAAACATTCAGTACTTC.